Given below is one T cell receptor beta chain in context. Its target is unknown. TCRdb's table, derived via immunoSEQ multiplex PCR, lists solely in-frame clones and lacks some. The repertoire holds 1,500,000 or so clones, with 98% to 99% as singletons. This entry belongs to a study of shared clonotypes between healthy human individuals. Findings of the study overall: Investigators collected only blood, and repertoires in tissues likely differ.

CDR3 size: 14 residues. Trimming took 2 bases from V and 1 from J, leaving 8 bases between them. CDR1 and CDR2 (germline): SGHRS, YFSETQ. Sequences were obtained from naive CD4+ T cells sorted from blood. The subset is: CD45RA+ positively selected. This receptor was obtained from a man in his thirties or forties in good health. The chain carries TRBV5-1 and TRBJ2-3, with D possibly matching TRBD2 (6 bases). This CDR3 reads CASSLTSRTDTQYF. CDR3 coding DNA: TGCGCCAGCAGCTTAACTAGCCGCACAGATACGCAGTATTTT.